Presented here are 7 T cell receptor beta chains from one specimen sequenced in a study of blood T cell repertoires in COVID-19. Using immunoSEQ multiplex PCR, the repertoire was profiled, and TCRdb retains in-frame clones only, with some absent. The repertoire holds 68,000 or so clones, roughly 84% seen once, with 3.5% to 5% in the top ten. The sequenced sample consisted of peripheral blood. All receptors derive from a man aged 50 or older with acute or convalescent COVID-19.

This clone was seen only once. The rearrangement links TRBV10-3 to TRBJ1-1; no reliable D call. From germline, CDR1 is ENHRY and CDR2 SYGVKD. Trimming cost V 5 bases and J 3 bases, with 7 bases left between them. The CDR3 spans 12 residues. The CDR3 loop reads CAISSRDTEAFF. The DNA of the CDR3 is TGTGCCATCAGTTCTCGGGACACTGAAGCTTTCTTT.

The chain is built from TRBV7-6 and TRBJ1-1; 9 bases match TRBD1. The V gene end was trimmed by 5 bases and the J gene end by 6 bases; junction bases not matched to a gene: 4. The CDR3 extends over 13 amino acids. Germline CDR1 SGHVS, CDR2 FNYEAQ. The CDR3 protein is CASSQGQGAEAFF. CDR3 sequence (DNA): TGTGCCAGCAGCCAGGGACAGGGCGCTGAAGCTTTCTTT.

This CDR3 reads CASSSPAVYEQYF. CDR3 DNA sequence: TGTGCCAGCAGCTCCCCGGCGGTCTACGAGCAGTACTTC. V usage is TRBV5-6 and J usage is TRBJ2-7; D is unclear. The CDR3 is 13 amino acids. CDR1 SGHDT and CDR2 YYEEEE come from the germline V gene. V shed 3 bases and J shed 3 bases, with 10 bases lying between them. Based on the CDR3 plus reference TRBV5-6 and TRBJ2-7, the full variable domain is DAGVTQSPTHLIKTRGQQVTLRCSPKSGHDTVSWYQQALGQGPQFIFQYYEEEERQRGNFPDRFSGHQFPNYSSELNVNALLLGDSALYLCASSSPAVYEQYFGPGTRLTVT.

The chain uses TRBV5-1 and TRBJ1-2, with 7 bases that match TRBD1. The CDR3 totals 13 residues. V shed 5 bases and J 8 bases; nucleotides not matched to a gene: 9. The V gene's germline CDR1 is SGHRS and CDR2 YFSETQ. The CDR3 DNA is TGCGCCAGCAGTCAACAGGGGTATCAAGGCTACACCTTC. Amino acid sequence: CASSQQGYQGYTF.

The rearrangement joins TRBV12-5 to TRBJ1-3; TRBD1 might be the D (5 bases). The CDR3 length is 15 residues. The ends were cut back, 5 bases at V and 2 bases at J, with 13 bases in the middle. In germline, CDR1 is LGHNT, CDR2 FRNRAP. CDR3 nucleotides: TGTGCTAGTGGTATAACCGGGGGAGCTGGAAACACCATATATTTT. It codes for CASGITGGAGNTIYF. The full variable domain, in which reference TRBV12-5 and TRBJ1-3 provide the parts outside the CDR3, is DARVTQTPRHKVTEMGQEVTMRCQPILGHNTVFWYRQTMMQGLELLAYFRNRAPLDDSGMPKDRFSAEMPDATLATLKIQPSEPRDSAVYFCASGITGGAGNTIYFGEGSWLTVV.

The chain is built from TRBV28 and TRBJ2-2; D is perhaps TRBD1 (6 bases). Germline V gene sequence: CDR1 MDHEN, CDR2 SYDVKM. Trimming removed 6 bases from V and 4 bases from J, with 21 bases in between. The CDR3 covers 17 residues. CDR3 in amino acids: CASSPMGSGHGTGELFF. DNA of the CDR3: TGTGCCAGCAGCCCGATGGGGTCGGGACATGGCACCGGGGAGCTGTTTTTT.

The CDR3 DNA reads TGTGCCAGCAGTTACCAAACTAGCGGGGCCGGGGAGCTGTTTTTT. It specifies CASSYQTSGAGELFF. This chain uses TRBV6-5 with TRBJ2-2; 10 bases line up with TRBD2. The CDR3 has 15 residues. V was clipped by 2 bases and J by 6 bases; unmatched bases: 3. The V gene's germline CDR1 is MNHEY and CDR2 SVGAGI.